The 9 T cell receptor beta chains presented below share a single source sample, sequenced in a study of OX40 agonist ivuxolimab in advanced cancers. Sequenced by immunoSEQ multiplex PCR; TCRdb stores in-frame clones only, minus some. The sample lists about 40,000 clones; around 88% were seen once. The input for sequencing was CD4+ or CD8+ T cells sorted from blood, taken in a trial of the OX40 agonist ivuxolimab. The receptors were gathered from an adult with an advanced solid tumor such as melanoma, head and neck, liver or kidney cancer.

Relative to its sample, this clone is medium-sized. The chain links TRBV9 to TRBJ1-1; D not certain. The CDR3 consists of 14 residues. V shed 0 bases and J shed 4 bases, with 10 bases lying between them. Germline values: CDR1 SGDLS, CDR2 YYNGEE. The CDR3 nucleotides read TGTGCCAGCAGCGTAGCGTACCGGGGCACTGAAGCTTTCTTT. This sequence encodes CASSVAYRGTEAFF.

By share, this clone counts as large (0.1 to 1%). The V and J genes are TRBV9 and TRBJ2-1; the D gene is possibly TRBD2 (5 bases). The V gene lost 4 bases and the J gene lost 6 bases, with 17 bases spanning the gap. Germline lookup yields CDR1 SGDLS and CDR2 YYNGEE. This CDR3 spans 15 amino acids. The CDR3 DNA follows: TGTGCCAGCAGCCCGTGGACTGCCGCCCGCAATGAGCAGTTCTTC. The encoded protein is CASSPWTAARNEQFF.

V is TRBV5-6 and J is TRBJ1-4; D call uncertain. This CDR3 contains 15 residues. Trimming stripped 1 base from V and 7 bases from J, with 14 bases between. Per germline, CDR1 SGHDT and CDR2 YYEEEE. This chain's CDR3 is CASSLMGSTGEKLFF. DNA of the CDR3: TGTGCCAGCAGCTTGATGGGCTCTACGGGTGAAAAACTGTTTTTT. Complete variable domain (other parts from reference TRBV5-6 and TRBJ1-4): DAGVTQSPTHLIKTRGQQVTLRCSPKSGHDTVSWYQQALGQGPQFIFQYYEEEERQRGNFPDRFSGHQFPNYSSELNVNALLLGDSALYLCASSLMGSTGEKLFFGSGTQLSVL.

The rearrangement links TRBV11-3 to TRBJ1-2; D may be TRBD1 (5 bases). Trimming removed 4 bases from V and 8 bases from J, with 17 bases in between. Germline V lookup: CDR1 SGHNT, CDR2 YENEEA. This CDR3 comprises 14 residues. The CDR3: CASSSSGAGLGYTF. CDR3 DNA: TGTGCCAGCAGCTCCAGCGGGGCAGGGCTGGGCTACACCTTC.

This rearrangement joins TRBV2 to TRBJ2-7; 7 bases match TRBD1. V lost 3 bases, J lost 1 base, and 6 bases stayed unmatched. There are 15 residues in the CDR3. Germline CDR1 is SNHLY and CDR2 is FYNNEI. Here the CDR3 reads CASSDSRQGSYEQYF. CDR3 sequence (DNA): TGTGCCAGCAGTGACTCCAGACAGGGATCCTACGAGCAGTACTTC. Full variable domain (remainder filled in from reference TRBV2 and TRBJ2-7): EPEVTQTPSHQVTQMGQEVILRCVPISNHLYFYWYRQILGQKVEFLVSFYNNEISEKSEIFDDQFSVERPDGSNFTLKIRSTKLEDSAMYFCASSDSRQGSYEQYFGPGTRLTVT.

The rearrangement uses TRBV7-9 and TRBJ2-5, with 8 positions matching TRBD2. CDR3 length: 15 amino acids. Germline CDR1 is SEHNR and CDR2 is FQNEAQ (reference sequence). After removal of 0 bases from V and 1 base from J, the junction contained 1 base not matched to a gene. As DNA, the CDR3 is TGTGCCAGCAGCTTAGCTAGCGGGATCCAAGAGACCCAGTACTTC. Translating it yields CASSLASGIQETQYF.

The CDR3 is CASSVGEGDYGYTF. As DNA, the CDR3 is TGTGCCAGCAGCGTAGGTGAAGGGGACTATGGCTACACCTTC. The genes are TRBV9 and TRBJ1-2; D might be TRBD1 (5 bases). The CDR3 is 14 amino acids. V was trimmed by 0 bases and J by 3 bases, leaving 9 bases between them. The germline V gene encodes CDR1 SGDLS and CDR2 YYNGEE.

This chain connects TRBV6-5 to TRBJ2-2, with TRBD2 as a possible D gene (5 bases). CDR3 length: 13 amino acids. Trimming removed 8 bases at V and 4 bases at J, with 11 bases between. Germline lookup yields CDR1 MNHEY and CDR2 SVGAGI. The CDR3: CASCWRATGELFF. CDR3 DNA: TGTGCCAGCTGTTGGCGGGCCACCGGGGAGCTGTTTTTT.

The rearrangement uses TRBV10-1 and TRBJ2-1; D unclear. V was pared by 0 bases and J by 0 bases, with 9 bases between. The germline V gene has CDR1 WNHNN and CDR2 SYGVQD (reference sequence). The CDR3 consists of 16 residues. The CDR3 region has the DNA TGCGCCAGCAGTGAGTCTGCAGCGAGCTCCTACAATGAGCAGTTCTTC. Translating gives CASSESAASSYNEQFF.